These 26 T cell receptor beta chains were all obtained from the same sample, sequenced in a study of cytomegalovirus exposure and HLA in healthy donors. The PCR employed 60 Vbeta primers together with 13 Jbeta primers. Using immunoSEQ multiplex PCR, the repertoire was profiled, and TCRdb retains in-frame clones only, with some absent. The sample consists of 95,000 to 100,000 clones, more than 70% of them appearing once. The sample comprised PBMCs. These receptors were obtained from a man younger than 45 in good health and CMV-seronegative.

This sequence joins TRBV5-6 and TRBJ1-1; the D gene is possibly TRBD1 (6 bases). This CDR3 spans 16 amino acids. Trimming stripped 0 bases from V and 4 bases from J, with 16 bases between. The germline gives CDR1 SGHDT, CDR2 YYEEEE. The CDR3 nucleotides are TGTGCCAGCAGCTTGGTGGTGGCGGGGGCTTTCACTGAAGCTTTCTTT. Amino acids: CASSLVVAGAFTEAFF.

V usage is TRBV5-6 and J usage is TRBJ2-1; 12 nucleotides align to TRBD2. Germline V gene lookup returns CDR1 SGHDT and CDR2 YYEEEE. The CDR3 is 18 residues long. The V gene end was trimmed by 4 bases and the J gene end by 1 base; junction bases not matched to a gene: 9. Here the CDR3 reads CASSPVTSGSLSYNEQFF. The CDR3 coding sequence is TGTGCCAGCAGCCCGGTGACTAGCGGGAGTCTATCCTACAATGAGCAGTTCTTC.

V and J are TRBV18 and TRBJ2-7; D might be TRBD1 (6 bases). Trimming took 5 bases from V and 5 from J, leaving 13 bases between them. CDR3 size: 13 residues. From germline, CDR1 is KGHSH and CDR2 LQKENI. The CDR3 DNA is TGTGCCAGCTCAGGACAGAGGCGGGACGAGCAGTACTTC. Protein: CASSGQRRDEQYF.

The chain joins TRBV5-6 to TRBJ2-7; 11 nucleotides match TRBD1. In germline, CDR1 is SGHDT, CDR2 YYEEEE. The CDR3 loop spans 17 amino acids. Trimming cost V 0 bases and J 0 bases; bases outside gene matches: 5. This CDR3 is CASSLEWTGGLSYEQYF. In DNA form, the CDR3 reads TGTGCCAGCAGCTTGGAATGGACAGGGGGCCTCTCCTACGAGCAGTACTTC.

The chain joins TRBV4-1 to TRBJ2-3; 8 positions agree with TRBD1. CDR1 is MGHRA and CDR2 is YSYEKL in the germline V gene. CDR3 length: 15 amino acids. V trimming: 1 base; J trimming: 7 bases; junction bases outside the gene matches: 7. DNA of the CDR3: TGCGCCAGCAGCCAAGCCGGACAGGGCGGCTATACGCAGTATTTT. It encodes CASSQAGQGGYTQYF.

In its sample, this clone was seen once. The gene calls are TRBV7-2 and TRBJ2-7; 13 bases match TRBD2. This CDR3 has 16 amino acids. V shed 5 bases, J shed 3 bases, and the junction held 7 bases outside the gene matches. Germline CDR1 SGHTA, CDR2 FQGNSA. CDR3 DNA sequence: TGTGCCAGCAGCCTCGGACTAGCGGGAGTAATCTACGAGCAGTACTTC. As protein: CASSLGLAGVIYEQYF.

This clone was seen a single time. The V gene is TRBV4-3, the J gene TRBJ2-1; D is perhaps TRBD2 (5 bases). Germline V CDR1 and CDR2: LGHNA, YSLEER. The CDR3 is 17 residues long. Trimming pared 0 bases from V and 5 bases from J, leaving 17 bases between. CDR3 region: CASSQDLRTHLNNEQFF. CDR3 in DNA: TGCGCCAGCAGCCAAGATCTCAGGACTCACCTGAACAATGAGCAGTTCTTC.

The V and J genes are TRBV7-8 and TRBJ1-1, with 8 bases aligning to TRBD1. The CDR3 has 15 residues. The germline CDR1 and CDR2 sequences are SGHVS and FQNEAQ. J lost 5 bases, V lost 4 bases, and 9 bases had no gene match. In nucleotides, the CDR3 is TGTGCCAGCAGCTCCCGGACAGGGTGGAAGACTGAAGCTTTCTTT. As protein: CASSSRTGWKTEAFF. Full variable domain (rest looked up from reference TRBV7-8 and TRBJ1-1): GAGVSQSPRYKVAKRGQDVALRCDPISGHVSLFWYQQALGQGPEFLTYFQNEAQLDKSGLPSDRFFAERPEGSVSTLKIQRTQQEDSAVYLCASSSRTGWKTEAFFGQGTRLTVV.

The gene calls are TRBV30 and TRBJ1-3, with D perhaps TRBD1 (5 bases). V was cut by 5 bases and J by 2 bases, with 10 bases left in between. Per the germline V gene, CDR1 is GTSNPN and CDR2 is SVGIG (reference sequence). This CDR3 region has 13 residues. The CDR3 loop is CAWSQGAGNTIYF. CDR3 DNA: TGTGCCTGGTCCCAGGGTGCTGGAAACACCATATATTTT.

The chain uses TRBV13 and TRBJ2-7, with no clear D. Trimming removed 0 bases from V and 4 bases from J, with 7 bases in between. This CDR3 region has 13 residues. Germline CDR1 reads PRHDT; CDR2 reads FYEKMQ (reference sequence). For the CDR3, the DNA is TGTGCCAGCAGCTTAGGTTGGCGGTACGAGCAGTACTTC. Translation gives CASSLGWRYEQYF.

This chain links TRBV28 with TRBJ1-2, with TRBD1 matching over 8 bases. The V and J ends lost 5 bases and 7 bases, in that order; junction bases with no gene match: 9. CDR1 is MDHEN and CDR2 is SYDVKM in the germline V gene. The CDR3 is made up of 14 amino acids. The CDR3 bases are TGTGCCAGCAGTCCGGGACAGGCTGTGGGTGGCTACACCTTC. The encoded protein is CASSPGQAVGGYTF.

The V gene is TRBV6-5, the J gene TRBJ1-1; possibly TRBD1 for D (6 bases). Trimming took off 6 bases at V and 5 bases at J, with 10 bases between the two ends. This CDR3 has 12 residues. Germline V gene data show CDR1 as MNHEY and CDR2 as SVGAGI. CDR3 sequence reads: CASRTTGTEAFF. The CDR3 bases are TGTGCCAGCAGGACAACAGGGACTGAAGCTTTCTTT.

V usage is TRBV4-1 and J usage is TRBJ2-7; unclear D gene. CDR1 is MGHRA, CDR2 YSYEKL, per germline. With 4 bases removed from V and 2 bases from J, the gap between germline ends came to 12 bases. This CDR3 has 14 amino acids. CDR3 nucleotides: TGCGCCAGCAGCCTTCAGGAATCCGCCTACGAGCAGTACTTC. Residues: CASSLQESAYEQYF.

The rearrangement links TRBV15 to TRBJ2-7, with D possibly being TRBD2 (5 bases). The CDR3 covers 15 residues. Trimming pared 0 bases from V and 2 bases from J, leaving 11 bases between. Germline-derived CDR1 and CDR2 are LNHNV and YYDKDF (reference sequence). The CDR3 DNA is TGTGCCACCAGCAGAGATCTAACGGGAACCTACGAGCAGTACTTC. Translating it yields CATSRDLTGTYEQYF.

The chain combines TRBV2 with TRBJ2-7, with D perhaps matching TRBD2 (5 bases). With 8 bases removed from V and 4 bases from J, the gap between germline ends came to 12 bases. This CDR3 spans 12 amino acids. Germline CDR1 and CDR2: SNHLY and FYNNEI. The CDR3 reads CASRTRGYEQYF. The CDR3 DNA sequence: TGTGCCAGCCGGACCCGAGGGTACGAGCAGTACTTC.

This chain links TRBV7-2 with TRBJ2-3; unclear D gene. V lost 0 bases to trimming and J lost 6 bases, with 13 bases between them. This CDR3 contains 15 residues. In germline, CDR1 is SGHTA, CDR2 FQGNSA. The DNA for the CDR3 is TGTGCCAGCAGCTTAGCACGACTCCCCGGGGATACGCAGTATTTT. Protein sequence: CASSLARLPGDTQYF. The variable domain in full, completed from reference TRBV7-2 and TRBJ2-3, reads GAGVSQSPSNKVTEKGKDVELRCDPISGHTALYWYRQSLGQGLEFLIYFQGNSAPDKSGLPSDRFSAERTGGSVSTLTIQRTQQEDSAVYLCASSLARLPGDTQYFGPGTRLTVL.

The rearrangement links TRBV7-9 to TRBJ1-3, with D hard to call. V shed 4 bases and J shed 5 bases, with 12 bases lying between them. CDR3 length: 14 residues. The germline V gene has CDR1 SEHNR and CDR2 FQNEAQ (reference sequence). CDR3 bases: TGTGCCAGCAGCTCACCGGGAGATAGAAACACCATATATTTT. Its protein product is CASSSPGDRNTIYF.

The chain recombines TRBV5-6 with TRBJ2-3; 10 bases are a match to TRBD2. The V gene's germline CDR1 is SGHDT and CDR2 YYEEEE. The CDR3 contains 15 residues. V was pared by 4 bases and J by 1 base, with 3 bases of the junction left unmatched. The CDR3 region has the DNA TGTGCCAGCAGCGTCGGGACTAGCGGCACAGATACGCAGTATTTT. This gives the protein CASSVGTSGTDTQYF.

The chain links TRBV28 to TRBJ1-2; 7 bases agree with TRBD1. CDR3 length: 11 amino acids. Germline V gene sequence: CDR1 MDHEN, CDR2 SYDVKM. The V segment lost 6 bases and the J segment 7 bases; nucleotides outside the gene matches: 2. The CDR3 DNA is TGTGCCAGCAGCAGGGGGTTTGGCTACACCTTC. It specifies CASSRGFGYTF.

The V gene is TRBV15, the J gene TRBJ2-4, with 11 bases aligning to TRBD1. V dropped 2 bases and J dropped 8; count of bases not matched to a gene: 8. Per the germline V gene, CDR1 is LNHNV and CDR2 is YYDKDF (reference sequence). The CDR3 consists of 16 residues. The CDR3 here is CATSRLQGQGEDIQYF. The CDR3 nucleotides read TGTGCCACCAGCAGACTACAGGGACAGGGGGAAGACATTCAGTACTTC.

The gene calls are TRBV18 and TRBJ1-6, with 7 positions matching TRBD1. The germline V gene encodes CDR1 KGHSH and CDR2 LQKENI. The CDR3 has 15 residues. V dropped 3 bases and J dropped 10; count of bases not matched to a gene: 9. The CDR3 DNA follows: TGTGCCAGCTCACCTTTACCCGGGACAGAATCACCCCTCCACTTT. Translated, it gives CASSPLPGTESPLHF.

The chain couples TRBV6-6 to TRBJ2-1; 9 bases fit TRBD2. Germline CDR1 and CDR2: MNHNY and SVGAGI (reference sequence). V lost 2 bases, J lost 1 base, and 0 bases stayed unmatched. The CDR3 sequence is 15 residues long. The DNA of the CDR3 is TGTGCCAGCAGTTACCTAGCGGGGTCCTACAATGAGCAGTTCTTC. This sequence encodes CASSYLAGSYNEQFF.

This clone was found a few times. The rearrangement links TRBV5-1 to TRBJ2-2, with 7 nucleotides matching TRBD1. After removal of 2 bases from V and 7 bases from J, the junction contained 5 bases not matched to a gene. Germline-derived CDR1 and CDR2 are SGHRS and YFSETQ. There are 14 residues in the CDR3. For the CDR3, the DNA is TGCGCCAGCAGCTTAAATCAGGGGGACGGGGAGCTGTTTTTT. Residues: CASSLNQGDGELFF. Looking up the rest from reference TRBV5-1 and TRBJ2-2 gives the full variable domain: KAGVTQTPRYLIKTRGQQVTLSCSPISGHRSVSWYQQTPGQGLQFLFEYFSETQRNKGNFPGRFSGRQFSNSRSEMNVSTLELGDSALYLCASSLNQGDGELFFGEGSRLTVL.

This clone is categorized as medium-sized. The CDR3 spells CASSTGTGSEQFF. As DNA, the CDR3 is TGTGCCAGCAGCACAGGGACAGGGAGTGAGCAGTTCTTC. The chain combines TRBV9 with TRBJ2-1; 9 nucleotides align to TRBD1. This CDR3 spans 13 amino acids. Per germline, CDR1 SGDLS and CDR2 YYNGEE. The junction had 5 bases not matched to a gene; V was cut back by 4 bases and J by 9 bases.

V gene TRBV19 combines with J gene TRBJ1-6; perhaps TRBD1 as D (6 bases). With 6 bases removed from V and 8 bases from J, the gap between germline ends came to 17 bases. Germline-derived CDR1 and CDR2 are LNHDA and SQIVND (reference sequence). The CDR3 extends over 15 amino acids. As DNA, the CDR3 is TGTGCCAGTAGGACGATCGACAGGAGAGATTCACCCCTCCACTTT. Its protein is CASRTIDRRDSPLHF. Based on the CDR3 plus reference TRBV19 and TRBJ1-6, the full variable domain is DGGITQSPKYLFRKEGQNVTLSCEQNLNHDAMYWYRQDPGQGLRLIYYSQIVNDFQKGDIAEGYSVSREKKESFPLTVTSAQKNPTAFYLCASRTIDRRDSPLHFGNGTRLTVT.

J is TRBJ2-3 and V is TRBV9; 7 nucleotides align to TRBD2. Germline assignment: CDR1 SGDLS and CDR2 YYNGEE. The CDR3 contains 16 residues. V lost 2 bases to trimming and J lost 4 bases; unmatched junction nucleotides: 10. CDR3 loop: CASSVSSGGRADTQYF. The CDR3 DNA sequence: TGTGCCAGCAGCGTTTCCTCCGGGGGGAGGGCAGATACGCAGTATTTT. Full variable domain (rest looked up from reference TRBV9 and TRBJ2-3): DSGVTQTPKHLITATGQRVTLRCSPRSGDLSVYWYQQSLDQGLQFLIQYYNGEERAKGNILERFSAQQFPDLHSELNLSSLELGDSALYFCASSVSSGGRADTQYFGPGTRLTVL.